Listed here are 28 T cell receptor beta chains from one sample, sequenced in a study of cytomegalovirus exposure and HLA in healthy donors (dated 2017 in TCRdb). The library came from the immunoSEQ multiplex PCR assay. A mixture of 60 forward primers for TCR Vbeta segments and 13 reverse primers for TCR Jbeta segments was used in the multiplex PCR. Imported from immuneACCESS, the table was reduced by TCRdb to in-frame sequences with V and J called. These copies leave out some clones; in studies compared against another copy, an unresolved V gene accounts for under half, and the cause of the remainder is not known. The sample table lists 170,000 or so clones, over 75% of them with a count of one. The leading ten clones occupy more than 0.4% of the sample. Sequences were obtained from PBMCs. The receptor set was obtained from a woman aged 45-65 years in good health and CMV-seronegative.

The chain employs TRBV28 and TRBJ2-2; TRBD2 matches at 7 bases. The V gene's germline CDR1 is MDHEN and CDR2 SYDVKM. The CDR3 totals 16 residues. Trimming cost V 1 base and J 3 bases; bases outside gene matches: 5. CDR3 region: CASSLLAAGDTGELFF. The CDR3 DNA reads TGTGCCAGCAGTTTATTGGCGGCGGGGGACACCGGGGAGCTGTTTTTT.

The chain employs TRBV4-1 and TRBJ2-7; 8 bases agree with TRBD1. In germline, CDR1 is MGHRA, CDR2 YSYEKL. The CDR3 has 16 residues. V gave up 5 bases and J gave up 3 bases; unmatched junction bases: 12. The CDR3 sequence is CASSEITSDRGYEQYF. Here the CDR3 DNA reads TGCGCCAGCAGCGAAATTACGTCCGACAGGGGCTACGAGCAGTACTTC.

The chain employs TRBV5-1 and TRBJ1-1, with 9 nucleotides matching TRBD1. Germline CDR1 SGHRS, CDR2 YFSETQ. The V and J ends lost 3 bases and 1 base, in that order; junction bases with no gene match: 7. The CDR3 loop spans 16 amino acids. The CDR3 loop is CASSSTGGVSNTEAFF. The CDR3, as DNA: TGCGCCAGCAGCTCGACAGGGGGGGTGTCGAACACTGAAGCTTTCTTT. Looking up the rest from reference TRBV5-1 and TRBJ1-1 gives the full variable domain: KAGVTQTPRYLIKTRGQQVTLSCSPISGHRSVSWYQQTPGQGLQFLFEYFSETQRNKGNFPGRFSGRQFSNSRSEMNVSTLELGDSALYLCASSSTGGVSNTEAFFGQGTRLTVV.

The chain carries TRBV7-3 and TRBJ2-2, with D possibly being TRBD2 (5 bases). Germline CDR1 and CDR2: SGHTA and FQGTGA. V dropped 1 base and J dropped 1 base, with 13 bases sitting between them. This CDR3 contains 17 residues. CDR3 in amino acids: CASSLRVVTMNTGELFF. CDR3 sequence (DNA): TGTGCCAGCAGCTTAAGGGTGGTGACTATGAACACCGGGGAGCTGTTTTTT.

The V gene is TRBV28, the J gene TRBJ2-1; D perhaps matches TRBD2 (6 bases). Germline V gene data show CDR1 as MDHEN and CDR2 as SYDVKM. This CDR3 is built from 15 residues. With 2 bases removed from V and 7 bases from J, the gap between germline ends came to 15 bases. CDR3 coding DNA: TGTGCCAGCAGTTTAGAAGTCAGGGCGGGGAATGAGCAGTTCTTC. Translating it yields CASSLEVRAGNEQFF.

CDR3 amino acids: CASQPPGWVGGEQFF. The CDR3 DNA is TGCGCCAGCCAGCCACCGGGCTGGGTGGGGGGTGAGCAGTTCTTC. J is TRBJ2-1 and V is TRBV10-2; tentative D call: TRBD2 (6 bases). The CDR3 spans 15 residues. Trimming pared 8 bases from V and 9 bases from J, leaving 23 bases between. Germline values: CDR1 WSHSY, CDR2 SAAADI.

The gene calls are TRBV21-1 and TRBJ2-1; TRBD2 is taken as the D call from the table, unchecked against the DNA. TRBV21-1 is reported as a pseudogene. CDR3 length: 16 residues. The CDR3 loop is CASRKGPGPSYNEQFF. In DNA form, the CDR3 reads TGTGCCAGCAGGAAAGGCCCCGGTCCTTCCTACAATGAGCAGTTCTTC.

The CDR3 is CASSLGRWNTEAFF. DNA of the CDR3: TGCGCCAGCAGCTTGGGCAGATGGAACACTGAAGCTTTCTTT. V is TRBV5-1 and J is TRBJ1-1, with D unresolved. Germline CDR1 is SGHRS and CDR2 is YFSETQ. The CDR3 loop spans 14 amino acids. V was trimmed by 0 bases and J by 1 base, leaving 7 bases between them.

This chain links TRBV4-1 with TRBJ2-2, with D possibly being TRBD2 (5 bases). The CDR3 contains 14 residues. The V gene's germline CDR1 is MGHRA and CDR2 YSYEKL. The ends were cut back, 1 base at V and 4 bases at J, with 7 bases in the middle. CDR3 DNA sequence: TGCGCCAGCAGCCAAGTAAGCGGCACCGGGGAGCTGTTTTTT. It encodes CASSQVSGTGELFF.

V gene TRBV9 combines with J gene TRBJ2-7; perhaps TRBD1 as D (6 bases). This CDR3 has 13 amino acids. Germline assignment: CDR1 SGDLS and CDR2 YYNGEE. Trimming cost V 4 bases and J 1 base, with 9 bases left between them. DNA of the CDR3: TGTGCCAGCAGCTTAGGGACATCCTACGAGCAGTACTTC. Residues: CASSLGTSYEQYF. Using reference TRBV9 and TRBJ2-7 for the parts outside the CDR3, the full variable domain is DSGVTQTPKHLITATGQRVTLRCSPRSGDLSVYWYQQSLDQGLQFLIQYYNGEERAKGNILERFSAQQFPDLHSELNLSSLELGDSALYFCASSLGTSYEQYFGPGTRLTVT.

The chain is built from TRBV28 and TRBJ2-5; 14 nucleotides agree with TRBD2. Germline trimming cut 7 bases from V and 1 base from J; bases unmatched to any gene: 11. Per germline, CDR1 MDHEN and CDR2 SYDVKM. This CDR3 is 18 amino acids long. CDR3: CASTPSGLAGVGQETQYF. In DNA form, the CDR3 reads TGTGCCAGCACCCCCTCGGGACTAGCGGGAGTGGGCCAAGAGACCCAGTACTTC. The full variable domain, its missing parts supplied by reference TRBV28 and TRBJ2-5, is DVKVTQSSRYLVKRTGEKVFLECVQDMDHENMFWYRQDPGLGLRLIYFSYDVKMKEKGDIPEGYSVSREKKERFSLILESASTNQTSMYLCASTPSGLAGVGQETQYFGPGTRLLVL.

The J gene is TRBJ2-7, the V gene TRBV28; 10 nucleotides match TRBD1. Germline assignment: CDR1 MDHEN and CDR2 SYDVKM. The J segment lost 0 bases and the V segment lost 5 bases, leaving 7 bases of the junction unmatched. This CDR3 spans 16 amino acids. Written as DNA, the CDR3 is TGTGCCAGCAGTACTTCTGGGACAGGGGTCTCCTACGAGCAGTACTTC. Amino acids: CASSTSGTGVSYEQYF.

The chain combines TRBV19 with TRBJ2-1; 10 nucleotides line up with TRBD2. Per the germline V gene, CDR1 is LNHDA and CDR2 is SQIVND (reference sequence). V was pared by 5 bases and J by 10 bases, with 11 bases of the junction left unmatched. The CDR3 has 15 residues. The DNA for the CDR3 is TGTGCCAGTAGTGAAATAGCGGGAGGACCAGGGGAGCAGTTCTTC. It specifies CASSEIAGGPGEQFF.

The chain's CDR3 is CASSPNGASGGVGQYF. CDR3 coding DNA: TGTGCCAGCAGCCCCAACGGCGCTAGCGGGGGTGTAGGGCAGTACTTC. The chain combines TRBV7-3 with TRBJ2-7; 10 nucleotides match TRBD2. The CDR3 length is 16 residues. Unmatched junction bases numbered 16, after V lost 5 bases and J lost 9 bases. Germline V lookup: CDR1 SGHTA, CDR2 FQGTGA.

The gene calls are TRBV9 and TRBJ1-1; unclear D gene. Trimming removed 0 bases at V and 3 bases at J, with 6 bases between. Germline CDR1 SGDLS, CDR2 YYNGEE. This CDR3 spans 13 amino acids. The DNA for the CDR3 is TGTGCCAGCAGCGTAGCTAGGCACACTGAAGCTTTCTTT. Translating gives CASSVARHTEAFF.

The V and J genes are TRBV7-6 and TRBJ2-5; D is possibly TRBD2 (6 bases). The end of the DNA fits TRBJ2-7 better, so the J call may be wrong. The CDR3 spans 15 residues. The germline V gene has CDR1 SGHVS and CDR2 FNYEAQ. The CDR3 DNA reads as TGTGCCAGCAGCCAGAATAGCGGCGGAACCTACGAGCAGTACTTC. Its translation: CASSQNSGGTYEQYF.

J is TRBJ1-5 and V is TRBV7-2; TRBD1 agrees at 7 bases. This CDR3 comprises 15 residues. The junction had 2 bases not matched to a gene; V was cut back by 2 bases and J by 1 base. CDR1 and CDR2 from the germline V gene are SGHTA and FQGNSA. CDR3 sequence: CASSLQQGSNQPQHF. CDR3 DNA sequence: TGTGCCAGCAGCTTACAACAGGGGAGCAATCAGCCCCAGCATTTT.

This rearrangement joins TRBV9 to TRBJ2-2; possibly TRBD1 for D (6 bases). The germline V and J ends were trimmed by 6 bases and 6 bases, with 15 bases remaining between them. This CDR3 comprises 14 residues. Germline V gene sequence: CDR1 SGDLS, CDR2 YYNGEE. The chain's CDR3 is CASTLGQPAGELFF. As DNA, the CDR3 is TGTGCCAGCACCCTAGGACAGCCCGCCGGGGAGCTGTTTTTT. Variable domain in full (rest from reference TRBV9 and TRBJ2-2): DSGVTQTPKHLITATGQRVTLRCSPRSGDLSVYWYQQSLDQGLQFLIQYYNGEERAKGNILERFSAQQFPDLHSELNLSSLELGDSALYFCASTLGQPAGELFFGEGSRLTVL.

This sequence joins TRBV18 and TRBJ2-1, with D possibly matching TRBD2 (5 bases). CDR3 length: 16 amino acids. Germline lookup yields CDR1 KGHSH and CDR2 LQKENI. The V gene lost 1 base and the J gene lost 7 bases, with 17 bases spanning the gap. The CDR3 DNA is TGTGCCAGCTCACCACAATGGGCGGTAGCGCCTAATGAGCAGTTCTTC. Translation gives CASSPQWAVAPNEQFF.

The chain has TRBV9 and TRBJ2-3, with TRBD2 matching over 9 bases. V trimming: 3 bases; J trimming: 10 bases; junction bases outside the gene matches: 9. The CDR3 totals 14 residues. Looked up from germline, CDR1 is SGDLS and CDR2 is YYNGEE. CDR3 in amino acids: CASSDQAGGGAQYF. CDR3 in DNA: TGTGCCAGCAGCGATCAAGCGGGAGGAGGAGCGCAGTATTTT.

The chain couples TRBV11-2 to TRBJ2-5, with D hard to call. The CDR3 contains 13 residues. V lost 2 bases and J lost 1, with 5 bases in between. Germline-derived CDR1 and CDR2 are SGHAT and FQNNGV. The CDR3 protein is CASSLSPQETQYF. CDR3 in DNA: TGTGCCAGCAGCTTATCTCCCCAAGAGACCCAGTACTTC.

The rearrangement links TRBV19 to TRBJ2-2, with 8 bases matching TRBD1. V dropped 7 bases and J dropped 2; count of bases not matched to a gene: 9. This CDR3 contains 16 residues. Germline V lookup: CDR1 LNHDA, CDR2 SQIVND (reference sequence). CDR3 nucleotides: TGTGCCAGTATTCCGACAGGGGCCATAAACACCGGGGAGCTGTTTTTT. Its translation: CASIPTGAINTGELFF.

The chain is built from TRBV7-9 and TRBJ1-4, with D unresolved. Trimming pared 4 bases from V and 8 bases from J, leaving 14 bases between. The germline V gene encodes CDR1 SEHNR and CDR2 FQNEAQ (reference sequence). CDR3 length: 14 amino acids. The CDR3 nucleotides read TGTGCCAGCAGCTCAAATTCCGCAGGCGAAAAACTGTTTTTT. Amino acids: CASSSNSAGEKLFF. The complete variable domain, with remaining parts taken from reference TRBV7-9 and TRBJ1-4, reads DTGVSQNPRHKITKRGQNVTFRCDPISEHNRLYWYRQTLGQGPEFLTYFQNEAQLEKSRLLSDRFSAERPKGSFSTLEIQRTEQGDSAMYLCASSSNSAGEKLFFGSGTQLSVL.

V and J are TRBV28 and TRBJ2-2; D perhaps matches TRBD2 (5 bases). This CDR3 is 14 amino acids long. Germline CDR1 reads MDHEN; CDR2 reads SYDVKM. Trimming pared 1 base from V and 7 bases from J, leaving 10 bases between. This CDR3 is CASSLFPGVGELFF. DNA of the CDR3: TGTGCCAGCAGTTTATTCCCCGGGGTCGGGGAGCTGTTTTTT.

V usage is TRBV30 and J usage is TRBJ2-7, with TRBD1 matching over 9 bases. The junction had 10 bases not matched to a gene; V was cut back by 4 bases and J by 6 bases. Germline V gene sequence: CDR1 GTSNPN, CDR2 SVGIG (reference sequence). The CDR3 has 14 residues. The CDR3, as DNA: TGTGCCTGGAACCCCGGGACAGGGACTGGCGAGCAGTACTTC. Translation: CAWNPGTGTGEQYF.

The V call is TRBV10-3, the J call TRBJ1-1, with 8 bases fitting TRBD1. The V gene's germline CDR1 is ENHRY and CDR2 SYGVKD. The V segment lost 0 bases and the J segment 3 bases; nucleotides outside the gene matches: 3. This CDR3 comprises 15 residues. The CDR3: CAISESSRGHTEAFF. In nucleotides, the CDR3 is TGTGCCATCAGTGAGTCAAGCAGGGGGCACACTGAAGCTTTCTTT.

V gene TRBV7-2 combines with J gene TRBJ2-7; 9 nucleotides agree with TRBD1. This CDR3 comprises 15 residues. Losses at the gene ends were 5 bases for V and 1 base for J; bases not matched to a gene: 6. The germline CDR1 and CDR2 sequences are SGHTA and FQGNSA. CDR3 nucleotides: TGTGCCAGCAGCCGCCGGGACAGGGCGTCCTACGAGCAGTACTTC. Its translation is CASSRRDRASYEQYF.

This chain uses TRBV4-3 with TRBJ2-7; tentatively, D is TRBD2 (6 bases). This CDR3 is built from 15 residues. With 4 bases removed from V and 3 bases from J, the gap between germline ends came to 16 bases. CDR1 is LGHNA, CDR2 YSLEER, per germline. The CDR3: CASSLTGTGNYEQYF. CDR3 bases: TGCGCCAGCAGCCTCACCGGGACTGGCAACTACGAGCAGTACTTC.